Below are 8 T cell receptor beta chains sequenced from a single sample in a study of blood T cell repertoires in COVID-19. Only in-frame clones appear in the TCRdb table, and some are missing; sequencing was by immunoSEQ multiplex PCR. The sample includes 180,000 or so clones, roughly 84% seen only once; the top ten take about 9.1%. Material for sequencing was peripheral blood. The receptors originated from a woman older than 75 with acute or convalescent COVID-19.

V usage is TRBV9 and J usage is TRBJ2-3; maybe TRBD2 (5 bases). Germline values: CDR1 SGDLS, CDR2 YYNGEE. The CDR3 is 13 residues long. V lost 2 bases, J lost 6 bases, and 10 bases lay in between. CDR3 sequence reads: CASSVSGLDTQYF. DNA of the CDR3: TGTGCCAGCAGCGTCAGCGGCCTTGATACGCAGTATTTT.

J is TRBJ2-5 and V is TRBV7-2; TRBD1 might be the D (5 bases). Trimming left V 0 bases short and J 4 bases short, with 9 bases between. Germline V gene lookup returns CDR1 SGHTA and CDR2 FQGNSA. This CDR3 region has 14 residues. In DNA, the CDR3 is TGTGCCAGCAGCTTAGCCTCAGGGTTAGAGACCCAGTACTTC. Residues: CASSLASGLETQYF. Full variable domain (missing parts from reference TRBV7-2 and TRBJ2-5): GAGVSQSPSNKVTEKGKDVELRCDPISGHTALYWYRQSLGQGLEFLIYFQGNSAPDKSGLPSDRFSAERTGGSVSTLTIQRTQQEDSAVYLCASSLASGLETQYFGPGTRLLVL.

The V and J genes are TRBV27 and TRBJ1-6, with TRBD1 identical over 7 bases. J lost 7 bases, V lost 6 bases, and 6 bases had no gene match. CDR1 and CDR2 (germline): MNHEY, SMNVEV (reference sequence). This CDR3 comprises 14 residues. CDR3 sequence reads: CASSPTGRNSPLHF. CDR3 DNA sequence: TGTGCCAGCAGCCCGACAGGGAGAAATTCACCCCTCCACTTT.

The J gene is TRBJ1-1, the V gene TRBV6-5; perhaps TRBD1 as D (5 bases). From germline, CDR1 is MNHEY and CDR2 SVGAGI. This CDR3 is built from 13 residues. Trimming pared 8 bases from V and 7 bases from J, leaving 17 bases between. The CDR3 coding sequence is TGTGCCAGCGGATCACGGGGGTTCGGTGAAGCTTTCTTT. This gives the protein CASGSRGFGEAFF.

The chain uses TRBV7-9 and TRBJ2-7; 10 bases match TRBD2. Looked up from germline, CDR1 is SEHNR and CDR2 is FQNEAQ (reference sequence). V trimming: 0 bases; J trimming: 5 bases; junction bases outside the gene matches: 4. The CDR3 runs 15 residues. The CDR3 bases are TGTGCCAGCAGCTTAGCAGCGGGGGGGCCAAACGAGCAGTACTTC. This translates into CASSLAAGGPNEQYF.

V is TRBV12-3 or TRBV12-4 and J is TRBJ2-7; perhaps TRBD1 as D (5 bases). This CDR3 is 12 amino acids long. V shed 3 bases and J shed 5 bases, with 8 bases lying between them. The chain's CDR3 is CASSLTAHEQYF. CDR3 coding DNA: TGTGCCAGCAGTTTGACAGCCCACGAGCAGTACTTC.

The genes are TRBV7-8 and TRBJ2-3, with 8 nucleotides matching TRBD2. CDR3 size: 16 residues. Germline assignment: CDR1 SGHVS and CDR2 FQNEAQ. After removal of 1 base from V and 2 bases from J, the junction contained 5 bases not matched to a gene. In DNA form, the CDR3 reads TGTGCCAGCAGCTTAGTTAGCGGGGCACCCACAGATACGCAGTATTTT. Its translation: CASSLVSGAPTDTQYF.

The chain uses TRBV5-6 and TRBJ1-1; the match to TRBD1 covers 9 bases. The V gene end was trimmed by 5 bases and the J gene end by 1 base; junction bases not matched to a gene: 3. This CDR3 region has 14 residues. Germline CDR1 SGHDT, CDR2 YYEEEE. The CDR3 region is CASSRDRANTEAFF. In DNA, the CDR3 is TGTGCCAGCAGTCGGGACAGGGCGAACACTGAAGCTTTCTTT.